The source of this T cell receptor beta chain is a study of CD8 T cells in ankylosing spondylitis. The V segment lost 4 bases and the J segment 0 bases; nucleotides outside the gene matches: 11. Germline-derived CDR1 and CDR2 are MGHRA and YSYEKL. The CDR3 consists of 18 residues. Quantitative barcoded 5'-RACE was used to prepare TCR beta libraries. TCRdb called the 5' RACE reads again in MiXCR, with one record for every CDR3 protein. The sample yields 380,000 or so distinct CDR3 sequences, 20% seen once. This clonotype appeared a few times. Its antigen is still unknown. Study-wide findings and caveats: As for the disease-linked clones, they showed a CD8+ phenotype and occurred at relatively low frequencies in peripheral blood.

The sequencing sample was made of blood, either unsorted or a sorted T cell fraction (not recorded which). The V call is TRBV4-1, the J call TRBJ2-3; 9 bases align to TRBD2. The clonotype was recovered from a male donor with ankylosing spondylitis or in good health (not recorded which). CDR3 DNA sequence: TGCGCCAGCAGCCTCTTGTCTAGCGGGGATCCCAGCACAGATACGCAGTATTTT. It encodes CASSLLSSGDPSTDTQYF.